This T cell receptor beta chain is from a study of beta chain features in type 1 diabetes (dated by TCRdb to 2017 to 2018). The study in broad terms: Mean age, gender distribution, total cell number and subset yield were not different between patients and healthy donors. In the study, recently diagnosed type 1 diabetes patients and matched healthy donors were compared on the TCRB repertoires of their sorted circulating CD4+ T cell subsets. A total of about 100,000,000 sorted cells were examined across all samples, and RNA yield correlated strongly with the number of cells per subset. Regulatory and stem cell-like memory subsets were isolated from only 8 patients and roughly 8 healthy donors, whereas naive and central memory subsets came from all 28 donors. Summary of the overall study and its limitations: The naive, central memory and regulatory TCRB repertoires appeared to resemble one another more closely among patients than among healthy donors. Sequencing cDNA rather than genomic DNA could over-represent highly expressing activated cells, although activation and CD3 levels did not differ between groups. Because small numbers of individuals were included in the HLA sub-analyses, any influence of HLA type on TCRB rearrangement was left unresolved. At VDJ recombination sites, patients with type 1 diabetes made fewer insertions and deleted more nucleotides, a pattern implying thymic rearrangement abnormalities. Shorter templates might have been favored by PCR, but patient and control samples were amplified and corrected together, so both groups would have been affected equally by any skew. A moderate but significant shortening of TCRB CDR3 length was observed in type 1 diabetes patients in all four CD4+ subsets.

The entire isolated RNA was reverse transcribed using the High Capacity cDNA Reverse Transcription Kit, and thus expressed TCRB transcripts were sequenced. Deep immunoSEQ sequencing was applied to naive, central memory and regulatory T cell samples, giving an average of around 3.8 million total reads per sample. After sorted cells were lysed in RLT buffer, RNA was extracted with DNase-treated RNeasy Micro or Mini kits, with the choice depending on cell number. To prevent cross-contamination, every cell subset was processed on its own, while patient and healthy donor samples were processed together. Using the immunoSEQ multiplex PCR, TCRB sequences were amplified from cDNA into 87-bp fragments spanning the CDR3 region. Sequencing of the amplicons was done on the Illumina HiSeq platform. On the study's bioinformatics: Synthetic template baselines were used to correct PCR bias computationally, reads within Hamming distance 2 were collapsed together, and singletons that could not be merged were discarded. Reads were aligned to IMGT to assign V, D and J genes, CDR3 length, and insertions or deletions at six rearrangement sites. Clonotype counts were normalized to sorted cell number within each subset before computing true diversity and Gini coefficients with the tcR R package. The overlap coefficient, calculated on TCRB nucleotide sequences, was used to measure repertoire sharing. Out-of-frame TCRB sequences from naive cells were analyzed as a proxy for the pre-selection repertoire. TCRdb limited this immuneACCESS table to in-frame rearrangements with V and J called. A share of clones is missing; checked studies link under half to unresolved V genes, and the rest is unexplained. V and J calls and clone size follow that table, whereas D and trimming were derived from the DNA. This sample gives about 930,000 clones in total; 17% of them show up just once. The top ten constitute about 0.02% of the sample.

V is cut by 7 bases and J by 4 bases, and the space between the germline ends is 12 bases. The germline V gene supplies CDR1 MNHNS and CDR2 SASEGT. The CDR3 goes from the cysteine to the phenylalanine over 13 residues. CDR3 DNA is the only sequence kept; it has 39 bases, read in frame from the first base. A single peripheral blood draw of approximately 110 mL on average was collected from each donor into heparinised tubes. A BD FACSAria II was used to sort naive, central memory, regulatory and stem cell-like memory CD4+ T cells with a panel that included CD45RO, CCR7, CD25, CD127, CD95 and CD27. Every sorted population had a purity above 95%. PBMCs were separated immediately by Lymphoprep density gradient centrifugation and were stained directly, without being cultured. So that batch effects would be minimized, each experiment stained and sorted samples in pairs, pairing one healthy donor with one patient.

With respect to this clone: Its antigen is not yet known. The input lacks base qualities; no much larger clone sits a single base away.

This receptor was identified in a woman aged 18-35 years in good health. The rearranged chain carries TRBV6-1 and TRBJ2-3, with an unclear D gene assignment. The source material was naive CD4+ T cells from blood. According to the study, the label for this sample's cell subset or site signals: true naive CD4+ T cells. This receptor has the CDR3 CASTPTGSDTQYF. The DNA sequence reads TGTGCCAGCACCCCAACGGGTTCAGATACGCAGTATTTT.